The 21 T cell receptor beta chains listed next were all sequenced from one sample in a study of a mutant IDH1 vaccine in newly diagnosed glioma. Their cognate antigens are unknown. The sample's time point: week 35, safety follow-up. Vaccination used 300 ug of mutant IDH1 20-mer peptide per dose, with topical imiquimod. Measured with immunoSEQ multiplex PCR; TCRdb has only the in-frame clones, and not every one. The profile covers over 25,000 clones, with 79% appearing a single time and approximately 8.5% taken by the ten largest. The sequencing here drew on PBMCs, taken from a glioma patient whose treatment included an IDH1 peptide vaccine. The receptors come from a woman aged 30 to 39 with glioma. Some clones in this sample may be carry-over from other donors' samples.

This sequence joins TRBV2 and TRBJ2-4; TRBD1 agrees at 9 bases. Germline-derived CDR1 and CDR2 are SNHLY and FYNNEI. The V gene end was trimmed by 2 bases and the J gene end by 0 bases; junction bases not matched to a gene: 5. The CDR3 sequence is 17 residues long. The CDR3 coding sequence is TGTGCCAGCAGTGAACGCCGGGACAGGGTAGCCAAAAACATTCAGTACTTC. This translates into CASSERRDRVAKNIQYF.

This chain connects TRBV6-1 to TRBJ1-1; D is ambiguous. The CDR3 length is 17 residues. Germline V gives CDR1 MNHNS, CDR2 SASEGT. V shed 0 bases and J shed 0 bases, with 14 bases lying between them. CDR3 sequence: CASSEALWASLNTEAFF. The CDR3 DNA is TGTGCCAGCAGTGAAGCGCTTTGGGCCAGCTTGAACACTGAAGCTTTCTTT.

This clone was seen a few times. The chain has TRBV10-3 and TRBJ2-5, with D tentatively TRBD1 or TRBD2 (6 bases each). CDR1 and CDR2 from the germline V gene are ENHRY and SYGVKD. V shed 3 bases and J shed 5 bases, with 19 bases lying between them. The CDR3 sequence is 16 residues long. The CDR3 here is CAISEGGPRRGETQYF. CDR3 sequence (DNA): TGTGCCATCAGTGAAGGGGGGCCTAGACGTGGGGAGACCCAGTACTTC.

The CDR3 here is CASRGQFFSNQPQHF. Here the CDR3 DNA reads TGTGCCAGCAGGGGACAGTTTTTTAGCAATCAGCCCCAGCATTTT. V gene TRBV2 combines with J gene TRBJ1-5, with TRBD1 matching 7 bases. After removal of 6 bases from V and 0 bases from J, the junction contained 5 bases not matched to a gene. Per germline, CDR1 SNHLY and CDR2 FYNNEI. This CDR3 has 15 amino acids.

The rearrangement links TRBV4-1 to TRBJ1-6; tentative D call: TRBD1 (5 bases). In germline, CDR1 is MGHRA, CDR2 YSYEKL. V was shortened by 3 bases and J by 6 bases, with 15 bases between the two germline ends. This CDR3 has 16 amino acids. CDR3 bases: TGCGCCAGCAGCCAGGAAGGGGCCCTGGGTAATTCACCCCTCCACTTT. Translating gives CASSQEGALGNSPLHF.

The rearrangement uses TRBV6-5 and TRBJ1-6, with D maybe TRBD1 (5 bases). Trimming shortened V by 2 bases and J by 7 bases, and 6 bases separated the two germline ends. Germline V gives CDR1 MNHEY, CDR2 SVGAGI. The CDR3 runs to 13 residues. CDR3: CASSYEGNSPLHF. The DNA of the CDR3 is TGTGCCAGCAGTTACGAGGGGAATTCACCCCTCCACTTT.

The chain has TRBV30 and TRBJ2-7; TRBD1 or TRBD2 may be the D gene (6 bases each). Trimming removed 1 base from V and 4 bases from J, with 8 bases in between. Germline CDR1 GTSNPN, CDR2 SVGIG (reference sequence). CDR3 length: 12 amino acids. CDR3 in DNA: TGTGCCTGGAGTGCGGGGGCATACGAGCAGTACTTC. Translating gives CAWSAGAYEQYF.

The chain combines TRBV5-4 with TRBJ2-4; TRBD1 aligns across 7 bases. The CDR3 runs to 13 residues. The germline gives CDR1 SGHNT, CDR2 YYREEE (reference sequence). V trimming: 4 bases; J trimming: 9 bases; junction bases outside the gene matches: 7. The CDR3 reads CASSRTGVAIQYF. The CDR3 coding sequence is TGTGCCAGCAGCCGGACAGGAGTTGCCATTCAGTACTTC.

This clone was seen a few times. This chain joins TRBV9 and TRBJ2-5; TRBD2 matches 11 bases. Germline-derived CDR1 and CDR2 are SGDLS and YYNGEE. The ends lost 3 bases at V and 3 bases at J; junction bases unmatched: 1. This CDR3 spans 14 amino acids. In DNA form, the CDR3 reads TGTGCCAGCAGCGGGGGACTAGCGGAAGAGACCCAGTACTTC. This encodes CASSGGLAEETQYF.

The gene calls are TRBV2 and TRBJ1-5; weak D call: TRBD1 (5 bases). CDR1 SNHLY and CDR2 FYNNEI come from the germline V gene. The germline V and J ends were trimmed by 5 bases and 1 base, with 6 bases remaining between them. The CDR3 covers 13 residues. In nucleotides, the CDR3 is TGTGCCAGCAGTTGGGACAGCAATCAGCCCCAGCATTTT. Protein sequence: CASSWDSNQPQHF.

The gene calls are TRBV7-6 and TRBJ2-7, with TRBD2 matching 7 bases. With V trimmed by 4 bases and J by 4 bases, 4 bases remained unmatched. CDR1 is SGHVS, CDR2 FNYEAQ, per germline. The CDR3 runs 13 residues. Here the CDR3 DNA reads TGTGCCAGCAGCTCTCGGCGGGGGTACGAGCAGTACTTC. Protein: CASSSRRGYEQYF.

The V and J genes are TRBV5-1 and TRBJ1-4, with D maybe TRBD1 (5 bases). Germline CDR1 is SGHRS and CDR2 is YFSETQ. This CDR3 spans 15 amino acids. Trimming took off 5 bases at V and 8 bases at J, with 19 bases between the two ends. CDR3 in DNA: TGCGCCAGCAGGGCCATGGGGGGTTCCGGCGAAAAACTGTTTTTT. Amino acids: CASRAMGGSGEKLFF.

This chain connects TRBV27 to TRBJ2-1; TRBD2 might be the D (6 bases). CDR1 and CDR2 (germline): MNHEY, SMNVEV (reference sequence). Trimming removed 6 bases at V and 5 bases at J, with 14 bases between. The CDR3 totals 14 residues. This chain's CDR3 is CASSIAADHNEQFF. The CDR3 nucleotides read TGTGCCAGCAGCATAGCGGCCGACCACAATGAGCAGTTCTTC.

This chain uses TRBV10-3 with TRBJ2-7; 7 bases are a match to TRBD2. The CDR3 length is 13 residues. Per germline, CDR1 ENHRY and CDR2 SYGVKD. V dropped 6 bases and J dropped 0; count of bases not matched to a gene: 2. The CDR3 nucleotides are TGTGCCATCAGGAGACTAGCCTCCTACGAGCAGTACTTC. Translating gives CAIRRLASYEQYF.

This clone was picked up one time. V is TRBV7-2 and J is TRBJ2-7, with 7 bases that match TRBD2. CDR1 is SGHTA, CDR2 FQGNSA, per germline. Unmatched junction bases numbered 11, after V lost 3 bases and J lost 6 bases. This CDR3 comprises 15 residues. The CDR3 nucleotides read TGTGCCAGCAGCTTGGAGGGAGGGGTCCTCCGCGAGCAGTACTTC. Residues: CASSLEGGVLREQYF.

The gene calls are TRBV7-9 and TRBJ1-1; D is undetermined. Germline V CDR1 and CDR2: SEHNR, FQNEAQ (reference sequence). The length of the CDR3 is 14 residues. V lost 2 bases and J 1 base, leaving 8 bases between the germline ends. CDR3 bases: TGTGCCAGCAGCTTATGGGATCAGAACACTGAAGCTTTCTTT. Protein sequence: CASSLWDQNTEAFF.

In nucleotides, the CDR3 is TGCGCCAGCAGCCCTTACCCCTCACTAGCGGGAGGCGGCGAGCAGTACTTC. This codes for CASSPYPSLAGGGEQYF. The V gene is TRBV5-1, the J gene TRBJ2-7, with TRBD2 matching over 12 bases. Germline values: CDR1 SGHRS, CDR2 YFSETQ. The length of the CDR3 is 17 residues. J lost 6 bases, V lost 4 bases, and 14 bases had no gene match.

This clone was found once. The J gene is TRBJ2-1, the V gene TRBV7-9, with TRBD2 matching 7 bases. Germline assignment: CDR1 SEHNR and CDR2 FQNEAQ (reference sequence). The ends lost 5 bases at V and 6 bases at J; junction bases unmatched: 13. The CDR3 length is 16 residues. The CDR3 region is CASSPRDYPTLNEQFF. The CDR3 bases are TGTGCCAGCAGCCCTAGGGACTACCCGACCCTCAATGAGCAGTTCTTC.

The CDR3 loop reads CASSLGRINYGYTF. Here the CDR3 DNA reads TGTGCCAGCAGCTTGGGACGCATTAACTATGGCTACACCTTC. The J gene is TRBJ1-2, the V gene TRBV5-6; no definite D call. Germline CDR1 reads SGHDT; CDR2 reads YYEEEE. V lost 0 bases, J lost 1 base, and 7 bases lay in between. The length of the CDR3 is 14 residues.

This chain uses TRBV19 with TRBJ2-7; 11 positions agree with TRBD2. V lost 4 bases and J lost 3; bases outside the gene matches: 5. The CDR3 is 15 amino acids. The germline V gene encodes CDR1 LNHDA and CDR2 SQIVND (reference sequence). CDR3 nucleotide sequence: TGTGCCAGTAGTACATTAGCGGGAGGGGGCTACGAGCAGTACTTC. Its translation: CASSTLAGGGYEQYF.

The chain employs TRBV27 and TRBJ1-5; no clear D gene. The CDR3 is made up of 14 amino acids. CDR1 MNHEY and CDR2 SMNVEV come from the germline V gene (reference sequence). V dropped 3 bases and J dropped 3 bases, with 9 bases sitting between them. CDR3 in amino acids: CASSFRANNQPQHF. As DNA, the CDR3 is TGTGCCAGCAGTTTCCGGGCAAACAATCAGCCCCAGCATTTT.